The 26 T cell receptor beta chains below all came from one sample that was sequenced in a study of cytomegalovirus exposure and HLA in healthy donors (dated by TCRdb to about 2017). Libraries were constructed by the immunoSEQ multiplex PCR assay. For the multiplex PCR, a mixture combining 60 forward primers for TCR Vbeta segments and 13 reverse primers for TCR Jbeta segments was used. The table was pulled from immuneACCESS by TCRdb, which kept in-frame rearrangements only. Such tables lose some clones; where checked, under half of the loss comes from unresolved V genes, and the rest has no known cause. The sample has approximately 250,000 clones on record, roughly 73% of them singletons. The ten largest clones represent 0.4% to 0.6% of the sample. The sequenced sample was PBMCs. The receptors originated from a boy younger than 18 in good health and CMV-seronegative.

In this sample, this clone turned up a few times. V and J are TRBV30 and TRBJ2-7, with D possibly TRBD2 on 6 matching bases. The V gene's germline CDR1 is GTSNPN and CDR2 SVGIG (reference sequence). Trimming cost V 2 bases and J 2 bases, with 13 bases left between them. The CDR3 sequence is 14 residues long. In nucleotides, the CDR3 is TGTGCCTGGAGTATCGGGACGGGGGCCTACGAGCAGTACTTC. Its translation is CAWSIGTGAYEQYF.

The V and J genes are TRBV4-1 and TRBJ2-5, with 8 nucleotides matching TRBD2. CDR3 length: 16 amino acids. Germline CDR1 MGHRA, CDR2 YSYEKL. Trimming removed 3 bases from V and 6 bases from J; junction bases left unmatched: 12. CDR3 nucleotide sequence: TGCGCCAGCAGCCAGCTTCTAGCGCGGGGGGTCCAGACCCAGTACTTC. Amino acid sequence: CASSQLLARGVQTQYF.

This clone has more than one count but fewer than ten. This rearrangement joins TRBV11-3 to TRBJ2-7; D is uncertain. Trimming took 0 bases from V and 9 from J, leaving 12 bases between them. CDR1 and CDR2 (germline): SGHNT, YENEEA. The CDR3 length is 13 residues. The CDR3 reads CASSLDSVTGQYF. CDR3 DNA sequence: TGTGCCAGCAGCTTAGATTCGGTGACTGGGCAGTACTTC.

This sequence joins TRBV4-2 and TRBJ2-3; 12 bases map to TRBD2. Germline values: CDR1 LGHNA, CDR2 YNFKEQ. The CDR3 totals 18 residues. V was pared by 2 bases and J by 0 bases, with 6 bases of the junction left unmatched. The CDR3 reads CASSQYASGGDSTDTQYF. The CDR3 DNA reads TGTGCCAGCAGCCAATACGCTAGCGGGGGGGATAGCACAGATACGCAGTATTTT.

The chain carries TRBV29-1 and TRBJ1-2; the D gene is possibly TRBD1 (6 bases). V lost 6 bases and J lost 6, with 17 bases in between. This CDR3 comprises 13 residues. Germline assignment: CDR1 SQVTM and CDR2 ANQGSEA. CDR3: CSVTNRVMDGYTF. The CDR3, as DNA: TGCAGCGTGACCAACAGGGTGATGGATGGCTACACCTTC.

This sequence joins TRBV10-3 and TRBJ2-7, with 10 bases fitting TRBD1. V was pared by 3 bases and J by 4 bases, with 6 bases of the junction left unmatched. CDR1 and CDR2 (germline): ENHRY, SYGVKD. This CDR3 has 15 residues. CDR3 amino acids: CAISDPGTGDYEQYF. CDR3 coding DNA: TGTGCCATCAGTGACCCCGGGACAGGGGATTACGAGCAGTACTTC.

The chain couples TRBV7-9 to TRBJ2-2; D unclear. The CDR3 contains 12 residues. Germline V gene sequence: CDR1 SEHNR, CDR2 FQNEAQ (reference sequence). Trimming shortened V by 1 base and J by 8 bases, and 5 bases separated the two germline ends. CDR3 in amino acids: CASSLDGGELFF. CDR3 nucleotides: TGTGCCAGCAGCTTAGACGGGGGGGAGCTGTTTTTT.

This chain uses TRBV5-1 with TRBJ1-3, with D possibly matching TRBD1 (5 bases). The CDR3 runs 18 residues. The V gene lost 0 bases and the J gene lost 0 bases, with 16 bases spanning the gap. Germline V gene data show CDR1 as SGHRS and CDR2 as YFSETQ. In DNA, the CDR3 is TGCGCCAGCAGCTTGGCCGTAAACCAGGGATTCTCTGGAAACACCATATATTTT. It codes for CASSLAVNQGFSGNTIYF.

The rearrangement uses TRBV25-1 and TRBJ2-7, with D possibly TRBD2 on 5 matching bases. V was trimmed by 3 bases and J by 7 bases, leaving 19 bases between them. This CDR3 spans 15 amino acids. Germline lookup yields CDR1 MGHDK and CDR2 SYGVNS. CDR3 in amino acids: CASSDRGRPGKEQYF. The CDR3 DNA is TGTGCCAGCAGTGATAGAGGCAGGCCCGGGAAGGAGCAGTACTTC.

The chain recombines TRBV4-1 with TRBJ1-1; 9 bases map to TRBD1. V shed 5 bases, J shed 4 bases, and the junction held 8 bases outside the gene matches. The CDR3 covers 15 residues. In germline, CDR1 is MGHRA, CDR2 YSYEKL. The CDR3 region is CASSFTTGGSTEAFF. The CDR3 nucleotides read TGCGCCAGCAGCTTTACGACAGGGGGTAGCACTGAAGCTTTCTTT.

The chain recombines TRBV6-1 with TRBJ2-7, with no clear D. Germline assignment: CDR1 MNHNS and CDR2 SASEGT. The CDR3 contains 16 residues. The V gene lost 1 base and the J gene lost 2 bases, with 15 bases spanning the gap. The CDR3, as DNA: TGTGCCAGCAGTGAAGAGTCGTGGCCGGAGACCTACGAGCAGTACTTC. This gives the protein CASSEESWPETYEQYF.

The CDR3 region is CASSPLSGTGELFF. The CDR3 DNA reads as TGTGCCAGCAGCCCACTCTCCGGGACCGGGGAGCTGTTTTTT. This chain connects TRBV4-2 to TRBJ2-2; D gene ambiguous. The CDR3 length is 14 residues. Trimming left V 4 bases short and J 5 bases short, with 11 bases between. Germline lookup yields CDR1 LGHNA and CDR2 YNFKEQ.

DNA for the CDR3: TGTGCCTGGAGTGTAGGGACTAGCGGGAGGGGAATGGAGCAGTACTTC. Its translation: CAWSVGTSGRGMEQYF. The gene calls are TRBV30 and TRBJ2-7; 16 bases match TRBD2. The CDR3 totals 16 residues. Per germline, CDR1 GTSNPN and CDR2 SVGIG (reference sequence). With V trimmed by 0 bases and J by 7 bases, 6 bases remained unmatched.

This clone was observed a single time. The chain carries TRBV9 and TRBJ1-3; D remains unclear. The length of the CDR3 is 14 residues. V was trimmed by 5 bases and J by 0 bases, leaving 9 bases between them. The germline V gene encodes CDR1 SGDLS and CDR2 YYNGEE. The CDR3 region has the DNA TGTGCCAGCAGTGCCGACAACTCTGGAAACACCATATATTTT. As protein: CASSADNSGNTIYF.

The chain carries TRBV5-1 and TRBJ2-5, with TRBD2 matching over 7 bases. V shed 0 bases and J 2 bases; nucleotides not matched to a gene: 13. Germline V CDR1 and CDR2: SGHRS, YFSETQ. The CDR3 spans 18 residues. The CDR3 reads CASSLVYWGGEGQETQYF. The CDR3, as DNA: TGCGCCAGCAGCTTGGTTTATTGGGGGGGAGAAGGGCAAGAGACCCAGTACTTC. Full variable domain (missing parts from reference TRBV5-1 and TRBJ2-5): KAGVTQTPRYLIKTRGQQVTLSCSPISGHRSVSWYQQTPGQGLQFLFEYFSETQRNKGNFPGRFSGRQFSNSRSEMNVSTLELGDSALYLCASSLVYWGGEGQETQYFGPGTRLLVL.

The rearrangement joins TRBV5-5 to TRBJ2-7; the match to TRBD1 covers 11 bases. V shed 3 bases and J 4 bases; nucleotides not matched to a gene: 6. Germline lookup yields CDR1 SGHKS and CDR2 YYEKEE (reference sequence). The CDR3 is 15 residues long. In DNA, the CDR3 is TGTGCCAGCAGCTCGGGACAGGGGGATCATTACGAGCAGTACTTC. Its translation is CASSSGQGDHYEQYF.

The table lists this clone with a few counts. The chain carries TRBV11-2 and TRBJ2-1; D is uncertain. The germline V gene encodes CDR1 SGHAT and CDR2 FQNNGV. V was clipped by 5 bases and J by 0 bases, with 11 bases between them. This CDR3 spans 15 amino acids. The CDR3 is CASSPPVSSYNEQFF. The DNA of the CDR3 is TGTGCCAGCAGCCCCCCTGTGAGCTCCTACAATGAGCAGTTCTTC. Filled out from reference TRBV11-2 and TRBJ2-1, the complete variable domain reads EAGVAQSPRYKIIEKRQSVAFWCNPISGHATLYWYQQILGQGPKLLIQFQNNGVVDDSQLPKDRFSAERLKGVDSTLKIQPAKLEDSAVYLCASSPPVSSYNEQFFGPGTRLTVL.

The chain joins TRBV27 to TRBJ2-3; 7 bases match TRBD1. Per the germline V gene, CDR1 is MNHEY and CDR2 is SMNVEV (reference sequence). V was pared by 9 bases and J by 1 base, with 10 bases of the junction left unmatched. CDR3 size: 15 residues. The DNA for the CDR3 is TGTGCCAGGGGCGATAGACAGGGCGGCACAGATACGCAGTATTTT. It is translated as CARGDRQGGTDTQYF.

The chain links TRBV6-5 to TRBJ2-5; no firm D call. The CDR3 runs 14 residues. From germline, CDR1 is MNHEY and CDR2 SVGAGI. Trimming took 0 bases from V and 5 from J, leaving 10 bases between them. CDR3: CASSYSGSQETQYF. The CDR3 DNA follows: TGTGCCAGCAGTTACTCGGGTAGCCAGGAGACCCAGTACTTC.

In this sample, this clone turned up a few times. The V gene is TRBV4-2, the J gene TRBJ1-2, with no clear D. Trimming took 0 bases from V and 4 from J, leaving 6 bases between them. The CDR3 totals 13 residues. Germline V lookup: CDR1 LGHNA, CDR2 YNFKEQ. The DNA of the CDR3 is TGTGCCAGCAGCCAAGATAGCTTCTATGGCTACACCTTC. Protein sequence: CASSQDSFYGYTF.

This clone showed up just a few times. CDR3 sequence reads: CASSSGTDRSTEAFF. The CDR3 nucleotides read TGTGCCAGCAGTTCCGGGACAGATCGGTCCACTGAAGCTTTCTTT. The chain links TRBV5-4 to TRBJ1-1; 7 bases line up with TRBD1. In germline, CDR1 is SGHNT, CDR2 YYREEE (reference sequence). Trimming cost V 5 bases and J 4 bases; bases outside gene matches: 11. The CDR3 covers 15 residues.

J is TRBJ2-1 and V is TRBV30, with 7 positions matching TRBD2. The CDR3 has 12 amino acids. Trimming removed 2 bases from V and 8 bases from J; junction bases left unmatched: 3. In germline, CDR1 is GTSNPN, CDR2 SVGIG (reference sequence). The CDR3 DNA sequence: TGTGCCTGGAGTCCTAGCGGCCATGAGCAGTTCTTC. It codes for CAWSPSGHEQFF.

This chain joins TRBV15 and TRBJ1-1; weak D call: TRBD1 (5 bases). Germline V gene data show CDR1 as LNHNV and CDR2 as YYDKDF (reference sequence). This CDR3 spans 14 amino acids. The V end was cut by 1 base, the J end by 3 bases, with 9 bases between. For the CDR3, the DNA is TGTGCCACCAGCAGAGGGGGGGAGGACACTGAAGCTTTCTTT. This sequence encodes CATSRGGEDTEAFF.

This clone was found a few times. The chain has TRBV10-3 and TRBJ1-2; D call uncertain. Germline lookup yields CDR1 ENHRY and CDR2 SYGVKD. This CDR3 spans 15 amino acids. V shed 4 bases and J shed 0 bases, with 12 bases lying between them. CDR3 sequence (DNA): TGTGCCATCAGTGTTTCCCCAGATACTAACTATGGCTACACCTTC. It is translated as CAISVSPDTNYGYTF.

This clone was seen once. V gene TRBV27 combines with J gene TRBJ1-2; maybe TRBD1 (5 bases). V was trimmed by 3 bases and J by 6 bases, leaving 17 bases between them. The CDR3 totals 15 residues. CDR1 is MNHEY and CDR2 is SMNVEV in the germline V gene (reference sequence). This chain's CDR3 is CASSLLPREGHGYTF. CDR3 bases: TGTGCCAGCAGTTTGCTTCCCAGGGAGGGGCATGGCTACACCTTC.

CDR3 region: CASSFRGGGDSYEQYF. CDR3 bases: TGTGCCAGCAGTTTTAGGGGCGGCGGAGACTCCTACGAGCAGTACTTC. The V and J genes are TRBV27 and TRBJ2-7; possibly TRBD1 for D (5 bases). The CDR3 loop spans 16 amino acids. Per germline, CDR1 MNHEY and CDR2 SMNVEV (reference sequence). The V end lost 3 bases, the J end lost 0 bases, and 15 bases lay between the germline ends.